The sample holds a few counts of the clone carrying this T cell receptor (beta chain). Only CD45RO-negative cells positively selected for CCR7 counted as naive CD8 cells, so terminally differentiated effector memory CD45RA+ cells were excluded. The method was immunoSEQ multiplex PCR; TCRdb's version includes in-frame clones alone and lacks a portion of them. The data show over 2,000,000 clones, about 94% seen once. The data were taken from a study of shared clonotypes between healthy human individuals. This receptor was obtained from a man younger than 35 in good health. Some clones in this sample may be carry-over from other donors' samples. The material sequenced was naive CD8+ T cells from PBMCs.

The CDR3 here is CASSVTGGFGEQYF. The CDR3 DNA follows: TGTGCCAGCAGCGTTACAGGAGGATTTGGCGAGCAGTACTTC. J is TRBJ2-7 and V is TRBV5-4; perhaps D is TRBD1 or TRBD2 (5 bases each). Germline V gene lookup returns CDR1 SGHNT and CDR2 YYREEE (reference sequence). Trimming removed 4 bases from V and 6 bases from J, with 17 bases in between. The CDR3 runs to 14 residues. Combining the CDR3 with reference TRBV5-4 and TRBJ2-7 gives the whole variable domain ETGVTQSPTHLIKTRGQQVTLRCSSQSGHNTVSWYQQALGQGPQFIFQYYREEENGRGNFPPRFSGLQFPNYSSELNVNALELDDSALYLCASSVTGGFGEQYFGPGTRLTVT.